A single sample gave rise to the 32 T cell receptor beta chains below, sequenced in a study of beta chain features in type 1 diabetes. The antigens of these receptors remain unknown. General study results and limits: In all four CD4+ subsets, TCRB CDR3 length was significantly, moderately reduced in type 1 diabetes.

Of the isolated RNA, all was reverse transcribed, and so the sequenced material was expressed TCRB transcripts. Sequencing was performed with immunoSEQ multiplex PCR; in TCRdb, only in-frame clones are kept and a portion is missing. The sample lists about 150,000 clones, less than 10% occurring once. The sample consisted of central memory CD4+ T cells from blood. Source of these receptors: a man in his late teens or twenties with type 1 diabetes.

This clone has a handful of counts. The rearrangement links TRBV4-2 to TRBJ2-7, with a possible D match to TRBD2 (6 bases). Germline V CDR1 and CDR2: LGHNA, YNFKEQ. The V end was cut by 5 bases, the J end by 2 bases, with 10 bases between. This CDR3 region has 13 residues. The CDR3 DNA follows: TGTGCCAGCAGCGTGGGACTGCCCTACGAGCAGTACTTC. Translated: CASSVGLPYEQYF.

This chain connects TRBV5-1 to TRBJ2-1; 10 bases align to TRBD2. This CDR3 is built from 16 residues. The germline V gene has CDR1 SGHRS and CDR2 YFSETQ. Trimming cost V 0 bases and J 3 bases; bases outside gene matches: 3. For the CDR3, the DNA is TGCGCCAGCAGCTTGGGGACTAGCGGTCTCTACAATGAGCAGTTCTTC. Protein product: CASSLGTSGLYNEQFF. The full variable domain, in which reference TRBV5-1 and TRBJ2-1 provide the parts outside the CDR3, is KAGVTQTPRYLIKTRGQQVTLSCSPISGHRSVSWYQQTPGQGLQFLFEYFSETQRNKGNFPGRFSGRQFSNSRSEMNVSTLELGDSALYLCASSLGTSGLYNEQFFGPGTRLTVL.

This clone was seen a handful of times. The V call is TRBV4-1, the J call TRBJ1-1, with a tentative D call TRBD1 (5 bases). This CDR3 has 16 amino acids. The germline V gene has CDR1 MGHRA and CDR2 YSYEKL. Trimming took 0 bases from V and 4 from J, leaving 15 bases between them. The CDR3 reads CASSQDPTLRGTEAFF. CDR3 DNA: TGCGCCAGCAGCCAAGATCCTACGTTAAGGGGCACTGAAGCTTTCTTT.

This chain links TRBV27 with TRBJ2-5, with 11 nucleotides matching TRBD2. The CDR3 is 16 residues long. V lost 5 bases and J lost 0; bases outside the gene matches: 5. CDR1 and CDR2 from the germline V gene are MNHEY and SMNVEV (reference sequence). The CDR3 nucleotides are TGTGCCAGCAGTAAAATTAGCGGGAGGGACCAAGAGACCCAGTACTTC. Protein sequence: CASSKISGRDQETQYF.

This clone was seen more than once but under ten times. The rearrangement uses TRBV25-1 and TRBJ2-7; 7 positions match TRBD1. Germline CDR1 is MGHDK and CDR2 is SYGVNS. This CDR3 comprises 17 residues. Losses at the gene ends were 1 base for V and 3 bases for J; bases not matched to a gene: 12. CDR3 sequence (DNA): TGTGCCAGCAGTGAATCACCCGGACAGGCCGCACACTACGAGCAGTACTTC. It codes for CASSESPGQAAHYEQYF.

The table lists this clone with many counts. The V gene is TRBV6-6, the J gene TRBJ2-3; 7 bases map to TRBD1. CDR3 length: 14 residues. V lost 9 bases, J lost 0 bases, and 6 bases stayed unmatched. Germline CDR1 is MNHNY and CDR2 is SVGAGI (reference sequence). This CDR3 is CASCPQGSTDTQYF. The CDR3 region has the DNA TGTGCCAGTTGTCCACAGGGGAGCACAGATACGCAGTATTTT.

This clone has more than one count but fewer than ten. V gene TRBV19 combines with J gene TRBJ1-5, with TRBD1 matching over 9 bases. V trimming: 6 bases; J trimming: 2 bases; junction bases outside the gene matches: 5. Germline CDR1 is LNHDA and CDR2 is SQIVND (reference sequence). CDR3 size: 15 residues. CDR3 DNA: TGTGCCAGTAGAAACAGGGGGCGAGGCAATCAGCCCCAGCATTTT. This encodes CASRNRGRGNQPQHF.

The table lists this clone with a few counts. The rearrangement joins TRBV6-4 to TRBJ2-5, with TRBD1 matching over 9 bases. CDR1 MRHNA and CDR2 SNTAGT come from the germline V gene. The CDR3 totals 14 residues. V gave up 7 bases and J gave up 0 bases; unmatched junction bases: 3. CDR3 DNA sequence: TGTGCCAGCAATAGGGACAGGGACCAAGAGACCCAGTACTTC. Its translation is CASNRDRDQETQYF.

This clone was seen only a few times. The chain is built from TRBV11-2 and TRBJ2-5; 7 bases are a match to TRBD2. J was trimmed by 4 bases and V by 5 bases; bases with no gene match: 4. Germline loops: CDR1 SGHAT, CDR2 FQNNGV. The CDR3 runs to 13 residues. CDR3 nucleotides: TGTGCCAGCAGCGGACTAGTCAGAGAGACCCAGTACTTC. It encodes CASSGLVRETQYF.

The chain combines TRBV27 with TRBJ1-5, with no clear D. Looked up from germline, CDR1 is MNHEY and CDR2 is SMNVEV (reference sequence). This CDR3 has 17 amino acids. V gave up 6 bases and J gave up 2 bases, with 20 bases separating them. CDR3 region: CASSPGGALWGNQPQHF. CDR3 bases: TGTGCCAGCAGCCCCGGAGGAGCCCTCTGGGGCAATCAGCCCCAGCATTTT.

This clone was observed a handful of times. The chain links TRBV28 to TRBJ2-7; 7 bases fit TRBD1. CDR3 length: 12 residues. Germline V gene lookup returns CDR1 MDHEN and CDR2 SYDVKM. Losses at the gene ends were 8 bases for V and 1 base for J; bases not matched to a gene: 2. CDR3 coding DNA: TGTGCCAGCGGGGGACAGTCCTACGAGCAGTACTTC. This codes for CASGGQSYEQYF.

This clone came up a few times. This rearrangement joins TRBV30 to TRBJ2-7; 8 nucleotides line up with TRBD2. The CDR3 is made up of 13 amino acids. Germline trimming cut 2 bases from V and 3 bases from J; bases unmatched to any gene: 3. Germline lookup yields CDR1 GTSNPN and CDR2 SVGIG (reference sequence). The chain's CDR3 is CAWSTSGVYEQYF. The CDR3 DNA sequence: TGTGCCTGGAGTACTAGCGGAGTCTACGAGCAGTACTTC.

V usage is TRBV6-1 and J usage is TRBJ2-3, with TRBD1 as a possible D gene (7 bases). The CDR3 loop spans 13 amino acids. Germline V gene sequence: CDR1 MNHNS, CDR2 SASEGT. With 8 bases removed from V and 6 bases from J, the gap between germline ends came to 15 bases. CDR3 DNA: TGTGCCAGCTTGCAGGGGGGAACTGATACGCAGTATTTT. As protein: CASLQGGTDTQYF.

This clone has more than one count but fewer than ten. The rearrangement links TRBV28 to TRBJ2-5; D might be TRBD1 (6 bases). Germline V gene lookup returns CDR1 MDHEN and CDR2 SYDVKM. This CDR3 has 14 amino acids. Trimming cost V 6 bases and J 11 bases, with 22 bases left between them. CDR3 nucleotide sequence: TGTGCCAGCAGCCTAGGGACATCCGTGGGAGAGCAGTACTTC. Protein product: CASSLGTSVGEQYF.

This clone has a handful of counts. The chain has TRBV6-5 and TRBJ1-2; weak D call: TRBD1 (5 bases). Trimming stripped 1 base from V and 7 bases from J, with 13 bases between. The CDR3 runs to 14 residues. Germline V gives CDR1 MNHEY, CDR2 SVGAGI. CDR3 region: CASSYFSGFGGYTF. The CDR3 DNA reads TGTGCCAGCAGTTACTTTTCAGGGTTTGGTGGCTACACCTTC.

This clone was counted between two and nine times. The rearrangement links TRBV29-1 to TRBJ2-1, with D possibly matching TRBD2 (6 bases). The germline V and J ends were trimmed by 2 bases and 7 bases, with 12 bases remaining between them. CDR1 and CDR2 from the germline V gene are SQVTM and ANQGSEA. This CDR3 comprises 13 residues. DNA of the CDR3: TGCAGCGTTGAAATAGCGGCCGCTAATGAGCAGTTCTTC. This codes for CSVEIAAANEQFF.

This clone came up a few times. This sequence joins TRBV5-1 and TRBJ2-1, with 8 bases fitting TRBD2. Germline CDR1 is SGHRS and CDR2 is YFSETQ. J was trimmed by 3 bases and V by 2 bases; bases with no gene match: 4. The CDR3 has 15 amino acids. Here the CDR3 reads CASSFSGNGYNEQFF. In nucleotides, the CDR3 is TGCGCCAGCAGCTTTAGCGGGAACGGCTACAATGAGCAGTTCTTC. The entire variable domain, with the rest obtained from reference TRBV5-1 and TRBJ2-1, is as follows: KAGVTQTPRYLIKTRGQQVTLSCSPISGHRSVSWYQQTPGQGLQFLFEYFSETQRNKGNFPGRFSGRQFSNSRSEMNVSTLELGDSALYLCASSFSGNGYNEQFFGPGTRLTVL.

The chain couples TRBV5-1 to TRBJ1-4, with a tentative D call TRBD1 (5 bases). Germline CDR1 is SGHRS and CDR2 is YFSETQ. The CDR3 has 14 residues. The ends were cut back, 4 bases at V and 10 bases at J, with 17 bases in the middle. CDR3 nucleotides: TGCGCCAGCAGCCCGAGAGGGGAGGCTCGAAAACTGTTTTTT. Translated: CASSPRGEARKLFF. The whole variable domain, remainder taken from reference TRBV5-1 and TRBJ1-4, is KAGVTQTPRYLIKTRGQQVTLSCSPISGHRSVSWYQQTPGQGLQFLFEYFSETQRNKGNFPGRFSGRQFSNSRSEMNVSTLELGDSALYLCASSPRGEARKLFFGSGTQLSVL.

The chain couples TRBV7-2 to TRBJ2-7; 7 bases agree with TRBD1. The germline V gene has CDR1 SGHTA and CDR2 FQGNSA. V shed 4 bases, J shed 3 bases, and the junction held 9 bases outside the gene matches. There are 15 residues in the CDR3. The CDR3, as DNA: TGTGCCAGCAGCTGGAAAGGGACAGAAAACTACGAGCAGTACTTC. Its translation is CASSWKGTENYEQYF.

The rearrangement links TRBV5-8 to TRBJ1-5, with TRBD1 identical over 7 bases. The CDR3 loop spans 14 amino acids. CDR1 and CDR2 from the germline V gene are SGHTS and YDEGEE. Unmatched junction bases numbered 11, after V lost 4 bases and J lost 10 bases. CDR3 DNA sequence: TGTGCCAGCAGCGATCGACAGGGACTTGGTCCCCAGCATTTT. It translates to CASSDRQGLGPQHF.

Points on this clone: Other DNA sequences in this specimen translate into the identical CDR3. This chain links TRBV5-1 with TRBJ2-7; tentatively, D is TRBD2 (6 bases). The V gene lost 0 bases and the J gene lost 0 bases, with 7 bases spanning the gap. The germline CDR1 and CDR2 sequences are SGHRS and YFSETQ. The CDR3 is 14 residues long. In DNA, the CDR3 is TGCGCCAGCAGCTTGGCCGGGGGCTCCTACGAGCAGTACTTC. Amino acids: CASSLAGGSYEQYF.

This chain links TRBV30 with TRBJ2-7; 14 bases agree with TRBD2. The length of the CDR3 is 16 residues. Germline CDR1 reads GTSNPN; CDR2 reads SVGIG (reference sequence). V shed 4 bases, J shed 5 bases, and the junction held 10 bases outside the gene matches. The CDR3 here is CAWTRTSGRYSDEQYF. Here the CDR3 DNA reads TGTGCCTGGACGAGGACTAGCGGGAGGTATTCGGACGAGCAGTACTTC.

This clone appeared a few times. The chain is built from TRBV11-2 and TRBJ2-7; 7 bases are a match to TRBD1. The CDR3 is 16 residues long. V gave up 5 bases and J gave up 2 bases; unmatched junction bases: 12. Per germline, CDR1 SGHAT and CDR2 FQNNGV. The CDR3 region is CASSPEGAAGPYEQYF. The CDR3 coding sequence is TGTGCCAGCAGCCCAGAGGGGGCCGCAGGGCCCTACGAGCAGTACTTC.

The V and J genes are TRBV7-2 and TRBJ1-4; D is possibly TRBD1 (6 bases). CDR3 length equals 15 residues. Germline V gives CDR1 SGHTA, CDR2 FQGNSA. Trimming pared 6 bases from V and 4 bases from J, leaving 15 bases between. The CDR3 spells CASSSQGTSNEKLFF. The CDR3 DNA sequence: TGTGCCAGCAGTTCCCAGGGGACTAGTAATGAAAAACTGTTTTTT.

The rearrangement uses TRBV19 and TRBJ1-2; TRBD1 agrees at 8 bases. The CDR3 contains 14 residues. V lost 6 bases and J lost 7; bases outside the gene matches: 10. Germline CDR1 LNHDA, CDR2 SQIVND (reference sequence). CDR3 in DNA: TGTGCCAGTAGCGCGACAGGGGATAGAAGTGGCTACACCTTC. Protein sequence: CASSATGDRSGYTF.

The V and J genes are TRBV29-1 and TRBJ1-1, with D tentatively TRBD1 (6 bases). This CDR3 is 16 amino acids long. Between the trimmed V and J ends, which lost 4 bases and 8 bases, there was a span of 26 bases. Germline CDR1 and CDR2: SQVTM and ANQGSEA. The CDR3 is CSVGGQGGNWAEEAFF. CDR3 nucleotide sequence: TGCAGCGTTGGGGGGCAGGGTGGGAATTGGGCCGAGGAAGCTTTCTTT.

The chain couples TRBV15 to TRBJ2-3; D not resolved. This CDR3 region has 13 residues. CDR1 and CDR2 (germline): LNHNV, YYDKDF (reference sequence). The V end was cut by 2 bases, the J end by 5 bases, with 8 bases between. In DNA, the CDR3 is TGTGCCACCAGCAGACACCCCGGAGATACGCAGTATTTT. It translates to CATSRHPGDTQYF.

This clone was observed a few times. The V gene is TRBV29-1, the J gene TRBJ1-2; 8 bases match TRBD1. With 3 bases clipped from V and 7 bases from J, the junction kept 4 bases outside the gene matches. Germline values: CDR1 SQVTM, CDR2 ANQGSEA. The CDR3 covers 12 residues. The CDR3 loop reads CSVEQGAGGYTF. DNA for the CDR3: TGCAGCGTTGAGCAGGGGGCAGGTGGCTACACCTTC.

V is TRBV2 and J is TRBJ1-1; D perhaps matches TRBD1 (5 bases). Trimming took 3 bases from V and 3 from J, leaving 17 bases between them. This CDR3 is built from 16 residues. The germline V gene has CDR1 SNHLY and CDR2 FYNNEI. Here the CDR3 reads CASSDGEGRGDTEAFF. In DNA form, the CDR3 reads TGTGCCAGCAGTGATGGGGAGGGGCGGGGGGACACTGAAGCTTTCTTT.

The chain recombines TRBV29-1 with TRBJ2-7; 13 bases map to TRBD2. J lost 1 base, V lost 6 bases, and 3 bases had no gene match. This CDR3 is built from 14 residues. Germline loops: CDR1 SQVTM, CDR2 ANQGSEA. CDR3 bases: TGCAGCGTAGAGGGACTAGCGGGATCCTACGAGCAGTACTTC. Translation gives CSVEGLAGSYEQYF.

The chain has TRBV5-6 and TRBJ2-5; 8 nucleotides line up with TRBD1. The V gene's germline CDR1 is SGHDT and CDR2 YYEEEE. The CDR3 spans 14 residues. Germline trimming cut 2 bases from V and 3 bases from J; bases unmatched to any gene: 3. The CDR3 bases are TGTGCCAGCAGCTTCAGGGGGCAGGAAGAGACCCAGTACTTC. The encoded protein is CASSFRGQEETQYF.

This chain links TRBV30 with TRBJ2-4; 10 nucleotides align to TRBD2. From germline, CDR1 is GTSNPN and CDR2 SVGIG (reference sequence). The trim removed 5 bases at V and 8 bases at J, leaving 9 bases unmatched. This CDR3 region has 14 residues. Here the CDR3 reads CAWRETSGSDIQYF. DNA for the CDR3: TGTGCCTGGCGCGAGACTAGCGGGTCAGACATTCAGTACTTC.